These 30 T cell receptor beta chains originate from one sample sequenced in a study of OX40 agonist ivuxolimab in advanced cancers. The method was immunoSEQ multiplex PCR; TCRdb's version includes in-frame clones alone and lacks a portion of them. The sample shows fewer than 75,000 clones, about nine tenths of them seen only once. The sample consisted of CD4+ or CD8+ T cells sorted from blood, taken in a trial of the OX40 agonist ivuxolimab. These receptors were obtained from an adult with an advanced solid tumor such as melanoma, head and neck, liver or kidney cancer.

This sequence joins TRBV25-1 and TRBJ2-7; 10 bases line up with TRBD2. The ends lost 1 base at V and 3 bases at J; junction bases unmatched: 6. Germline V gene sequence: CDR1 MGHDK, CDR2 SYGVNS. The CDR3 spans 16 residues. The CDR3 spells CASSESGSGGFYEQYF. CDR3 in DNA: TGTGCCAGCAGTGAATCAGGTAGCGGGGGGTTCTACGAGCAGTACTTC.

This chain joins TRBV4-1 and TRBJ1-2, with D possibly TRBD1 on 5 matching bases. V was pared by 0 bases and J by 8 bases, with 16 bases between. This CDR3 comprises 15 residues. CDR1 is MGHRA, CDR2 YSYEKL, per germline. This CDR3 is CASSQDGARKRGYTF. The DNA for the CDR3 is TGCGCCAGCAGCCAAGATGGGGCCAGGAAGAGAGGCTACACCTTC.

The chain uses TRBV7-2 and TRBJ2-3; D possibly corresponds to TRBD1 (5 bases). Germline CDR1 and CDR2: SGHTA and FQGNSA. The CDR3 runs to 16 residues. Between the trimmed V and J ends, which lost 5 bases and 4 bases, there was a span of 19 bases. CDR3 residues: CASSQVTVAGADTQYF. The DNA of the CDR3 is TGTGCCAGCAGCCAAGTGACAGTGGCAGGAGCAGATACGCAGTATTTT.

This clone was seen only a few times. This chain links TRBV5-8 with TRBJ1-2; D not resolved. Deletions cut 2 bases from V and 8 bases from J, with 10 bases between. The CDR3 contains 12 residues. The germline V gene has CDR1 SGHTS and CDR2 YDEGEE. The CDR3 DNA sequence: TGTGCCAGCAGCTTAGTGTCTCGAGGCTACACCTTC. Translating gives CASSLVSRGYTF.

The chain is built from TRBV29-1 and TRBJ2-7; D not certain. This CDR3 comprises 12 residues. Germline loops: CDR1 SQVTM, CDR2 ANQGSEA. V shed 5 bases and J shed 7 bases, with 15 bases lying between them. CDR3 protein: CSVSRLAGEQYF. CDR3 bases: TGCAGCGTTTCCAGATTGGCTGGGGAGCAGTACTTC.

This clone appeared a few times. The V gene is TRBV27, the J gene TRBJ1-2; no clear D gene. This CDR3 contains 13 residues. V shed 6 bases and J shed 3 bases, with 11 bases lying between them. Per the germline V gene, CDR1 is MNHEY and CDR2 is SMNVEV (reference sequence). CDR3 DNA sequence: TGTGCCAGCAGCCGCAATGGCGACTATGGCTACACCTTC. This translates into CASSRNGDYGYTF.

The V gene is TRBV19, the J gene TRBJ2-7, with 7 positions matching TRBD2. The CDR3 runs 13 residues. Trimming removed 2 bases from V and 5 bases from J; junction bases left unmatched: 3. In germline, CDR1 is LNHDA, CDR2 SQIVND (reference sequence). CDR3 protein: CASSIRGDHEQYF. CDR3 nucleotides: TGTGCCAGTAGTATACGGGGGGACCACGAGCAGTACTTC.

The chain links TRBV29-1 to TRBJ2-3; no firm D call. V was shortened by 7 bases and J by 0 bases, with 8 bases between the two germline ends. Germline-derived CDR1 and CDR2 are SQVTM and ANQGSEA. This CDR3 contains 12 residues. The CDR3 is CSGSESTDTQYF. The CDR3 DNA is TGCAGCGGCAGCGAGAGCACAGATACGCAGTATTTT.

The J gene is TRBJ2-7, the V gene TRBV28, with TRBD2 identical over 7 bases. The CDR3 has 13 amino acids. Unmatched junction bases numbered 0, after V lost 4 bases and J lost 0 bases. CDR1 is MDHEN and CDR2 is SYDVKM in the germline V gene. The CDR3 region is CASSSGGSYEQYF. Here the CDR3 DNA reads TGTGCCAGCAGTTCGGGGGGCTCCTACGAGCAGTACTTC.

This chain uses TRBV5-6 with TRBJ2-5, with D unresolved. The CDR3 extends over 13 amino acids. Trimming left V 0 bases short and J 6 bases short, with 9 bases between. Germline-derived CDR1 and CDR2 are SGHDT and YYEEEE. The CDR3: CASSLGLIKTQYF. CDR3 sequence (DNA): TGTGCCAGCAGCTTGGGGCTAATAAAGACCCAGTACTTC.

The rearrangement joins TRBV5-1 to TRBJ2-4; D unresolved. Germline V gene lookup returns CDR1 SGHRS and CDR2 YFSETQ. V was cut by 1 base and J by 7 bases, with 9 bases left in between. The CDR3 is 13 amino acids. The CDR3 loop is CASSLTELNIQYF. The CDR3 region has the DNA TGCGCCAGCAGCTTGACAGAGCTGAACATTCAGTACTTC.

The chain is built from TRBV28 and TRBJ1-2; 10 bases agree with TRBD1. The V gene end was trimmed by 3 bases and the J gene end by 6 bases; junction bases not matched to a gene: 4. The CDR3 has 14 amino acids. The germline CDR1 and CDR2 sequences are MDHEN and SYDVKM. The chain's CDR3 is CASSFLGQGDGYTF. The CDR3 DNA is TGTGCCAGCAGTTTCCTCGGACAGGGGGATGGCTACACCTTC.

The chain joins TRBV28 to TRBJ2-1; 9 bases align to TRBD1. CDR1 is MDHEN, CDR2 SYDVKM, per germline. The CDR3 totals 17 residues. The trim removed 4 bases at V and 1 base at J, leaving 8 bases unmatched. Here the CDR3 reads CASSSPGQGGSYNEQFF. In DNA, the CDR3 is TGTGCCAGCAGTTCCCCGGGACAGGGAGGATCCTACAATGAGCAGTTCTTC.

The J gene is TRBJ1-5, the V gene TRBV19, with 9 bases matching TRBD1. Germline V gene lookup returns CDR1 LNHDA and CDR2 SQIVND (reference sequence). Trimming cost V 9 bases and J 0 bases; bases outside gene matches: 12. The CDR3 is 17 residues long. The CDR3 sequence is CASGLGTGRVSNQPQHF. The CDR3 DNA is TGTGCCAGCGGCCTAGGGACAGGGAGGGTTAGCAATCAGCCCCAGCATTTT.

This sequence joins TRBV7-4 and TRBJ1-6; 7 bases map to TRBD1. J gave up 10 bases and V 2 bases, and 5 bases lay outside the gene matches. The germline CDR1 and CDR2 sequences are SGHVT and SQSDAQ. The CDR3 spans 14 residues. CDR3 residues: CASSLYRGGSPLHF. DNA for the CDR3: TGTGCCAGCAGCTTATACAGGGGTGGGTCACCCCTCCACTTT.

This clone has just a few counts. This chain joins TRBV6-5 and TRBJ1-1; 10 bases map to TRBD1. The germline gives CDR1 MNHEY, CDR2 SVGAGI. J gave up 0 bases and V 4 bases, and 5 bases lay outside the gene matches. This CDR3 has 16 residues. Here the CDR3 reads CASSSGTGALNTEAFF. Here the CDR3 DNA reads TGTGCCAGCAGTTCCGGGACAGGGGCCCTGAACACTGAAGCTTTCTTT.

This sequence joins TRBV6-1 and TRBJ1-1; D gene unclear. The germline gives CDR1 MNHNS, CDR2 SASEGT. The CDR3 runs to 13 residues. V shed 6 bases and J shed 5 bases, with 13 bases lying between them. CDR3 nucleotides: TGTGCCAGCAGCCAACAGCGGGAGACTGAAGCTTTCTTT. The encoded protein is CASSQQRETEAFF.

The CDR3 loop reads CASSPRSSYNEQFF. Here the CDR3 DNA reads TGCGCCAGCAGCCCAAGGAGCTCCTACAATGAGCAGTTCTTC. J is TRBJ2-1 and V is TRBV5-1; D gene unclear. Trimming stripped 4 bases from V and 0 bases from J, with 8 bases between. This CDR3 is built from 14 residues. Looked up from germline, CDR1 is SGHRS and CDR2 is YFSETQ.

The chain has TRBV5-1 and TRBJ2-1, with D tentatively TRBD1 (5 bases). V was cut by 2 bases and J by 4 bases, with 13 bases left in between. Germline CDR1 and CDR2: SGHRS and YFSETQ. This CDR3 is built from 15 residues. The CDR3 spells CASSFDTGGYNEQFF. The CDR3 nucleotides are TGCGCCAGCAGCTTTGATACAGGCGGTTACAATGAGCAGTTCTTC.

This clone was observed a single time. This sequence joins TRBV6-5 and TRBJ2-1; perhaps TRBD1 as D (5 bases). This CDR3 region has 15 residues. Germline V gene data show CDR1 as MNHEY and CDR2 as SVGAGI. The V end lost 7 bases, the J end lost 0 bases, and 13 bases lay between the germline ends. This CDR3 reads CASTSTGSSYNEQFF. In DNA, the CDR3 is TGTGCCAGCACCTCCACAGGTAGCTCCTACAATGAGCAGTTCTTC.

As for this clone: Within the sample, other DNA sequences also encode this same CDR3. The chain links TRBV11-2 to TRBJ2-7; D gene unclear. The length of the CDR3 is 15 residues. Germline CDR1 reads SGHAT; CDR2 reads FQNNGV. The V end lost 5 bases, the J end lost 0 bases, and 14 bases lay between the germline ends. The CDR3 region is CASSPGTVSSYEQYF. CDR3 DNA sequence: TGTGCCAGCAGCCCCGGAACAGTGAGCTCCTACGAGCAGTACTTC.

The rearrangement joins TRBV6-1 to TRBJ2-7; D not certain. Germline CDR1 reads MNHNS; CDR2 reads SASEGT. The CDR3 totals 13 residues. The V end lost 7 bases, the J end lost 2 bases, and 12 bases lay between the germline ends. As DNA, the CDR3 is TGTGCCAGCACCGACTGGGCTACCTACGAGCAGTACTTC. This sequence encodes CASTDWATYEQYF.

This clone turned up a few times. The chain links TRBV19 to TRBJ1-1; unclear D gene. Trimming cost V 0 bases and J 1 base, with 6 bases left between them. Germline loops: CDR1 LNHDA, CDR2 SQIVND (reference sequence). This CDR3 is built from 14 residues. CDR3 loop: CASSIDSSNTEAFF. CDR3 DNA sequence: TGTGCCAGTAGTATAGATAGCTCGAACACTGAAGCTTTCTTT.

Here the CDR3 DNA reads TGTGCCAGTAGTATAGCACGAGGGACCAATGAGCAGTTCTTC. Protein product: CASSIARGTNEQFF. The V gene is TRBV19, the J gene TRBJ2-1; D could derive from TRBD1 or TRBD2 (5 bases each). Germline CDR1 and CDR2: LNHDA and SQIVND (reference sequence). Trimming left V 1 base short and J 6 bases short, with 10 bases between. This CDR3 region has 14 residues.

The rearrangement uses TRBV7-9 and TRBJ2-7; D tentatively reads TRBD1 or TRBD2 (6 bases each). V dropped 4 bases and J dropped 5 bases, with 15 bases sitting between them. Looked up from germline, CDR1 is SEHNR and CDR2 is FQNEAQ (reference sequence). The CDR3 sequence is 14 residues long. The CDR3 DNA is TGTGCCAGCAGCTCCGGGGGCAGGGGAAACGAGCAGTACTTC. It translates to CASSSGGRGNEQYF.

Only a few counts were recorded for this clone. CDR3 in DNA: TGTGCCAGCAGCCGAGTTCCCCACGAGCAGTACTTC. Encoded protein: CASSRVPHEQYF. The chain uses TRBV4-2 and TRBJ2-7; D remains unclear. The CDR3 spans 12 residues. V lost 4 bases and J lost 5, with 9 bases in between. Germline V lookup: CDR1 LGHNA, CDR2 YNFKEQ.

V usage is TRBV27 and J usage is TRBJ1-5, with D unresolved. The ends were cut back, 5 bases at V and 5 bases at J, with 7 bases in the middle. Germline-derived CDR1 and CDR2 are MNHEY and SMNVEV (reference sequence). The CDR3 has 12 residues. The CDR3 loop reads CASSPLDQPQHF. CDR3 bases: TGTGCCAGCAGTCCGCTCGATCAGCCCCAGCATTTT.

With regard to this clone: Other DNA sequences of this sample code for an identical CDR3. The rearrangement uses TRBV5-1 and TRBJ2-3, with D possibly TRBD2 on 5 matching bases. Germline V gene data show CDR1 as SGHRS and CDR2 as YFSETQ. The V and J ends lost 0 bases and 3 bases respectively, with 11 bases between them. This CDR3 region has 15 residues. The CDR3 loop is CASSLGGLSTDTQYF. CDR3 nucleotide sequence: TGCGCCAGCAGCTTGGGCGGACTGTCTACAGATACGCAGTATTTT. Using reference TRBV5-1 and TRBJ2-3 for the parts outside the CDR3, the full variable domain is KAGVTQTPRYLIKTRGQQVTLSCSPISGHRSVSWYQQTPGQGLQFLFEYFSETQRNKGNFPGRFSGRQFSNSRSEMNVSTLELGDSALYLCASSLGGLSTDTQYFGPGTRLTVL.

The chain links TRBV7-9 to TRBJ2-2; D unresolved. This CDR3 region has 14 residues. Germline V gives CDR1 SEHNR, CDR2 FQNEAQ (reference sequence). Trimming removed 5 bases from V and 1 base from J, with 8 bases in between. The CDR3: CASSRDQNTGELFF. Here the CDR3 DNA reads TGTGCCAGCAGCCGCGATCAGAACACCGGGGAGCTGTTTTTT.

The rearrangement joins TRBV15 to TRBJ1-2; D unclear. The CDR3 covers 15 residues. In germline, CDR1 is LNHNV, CDR2 YYDKDF (reference sequence). Deletions cut 3 bases from V and 4 bases from J, with 15 bases between. This chain's CDR3 is CATSSHPGALYGYTF. DNA of the CDR3: TGTGCCACCAGCAGCCACCCAGGCGCTCTCTATGGCTACACCTTC.